This T cell receptor beta chain was found in a study of cytomegalovirus exposure and HLA in healthy donors. Whole-study results and caveats: When a later analysis compared HLA-associated TCR beta chains with equally common others, the HLA-associated chains turned out to be more clonally expanded and to have lower generation probabilities.

A note on this clone: Its antigen is still unknown.

A multiplex PCR was run with 60 Vbeta primers and 13 Jbeta primers. The table came from immunoSEQ multiplex PCR; TCRdb's copy has only in-frame clones and leaves some out. Counted here are more than 20,000 clones, approximately 70% occurring once; the ten biggest clones make up roughly 4%. The V gene's germline CDR1 is SGHDT and CDR2 YYEEEE. The CDR3 length is 14 residues. Germline trimming cut 3 bases from V and 4 bases from J; bases unmatched to any gene: 6. The origin of this receptor is a woman aged 50 to 60 in good health and CMV-seronegative. The sequenced material came from PBMCs. The chain combines TRBV5-6 with TRBJ1-2, with 7 bases fitting TRBD1. The DNA for the CDR3 is TGTGCCAGCAGCTCGGACAGGCGTCCCTATGGCTACACCTTC. This translates into CASSSDRRPYGYTF.